This record concerns one TCR beta chain sequence. The data are from a study of blood T cell repertoires in COVID-19. V gave up 5 bases and J gave up 6 bases, with 16 bases separating them. The CDR3 sequence is 15 residues long. Germline lookup yields CDR1 SGHTA and CDR2 FQGNSA. TCRdb's table, derived via immunoSEQ multiplex PCR, lists solely in-frame clones and lacks some. The sample records approximately 25,000 clones, around four fifths being singletons. This sequence was found in a woman aged 70 to 79 with COVID-19, enrolled during active disease. The chain recombines TRBV7-2 with TRBJ2-2; D is perhaps TRBD1 (5 bases). The sample was peripheral blood. The CDR3: CASSPVRGEAGELFF. CDR3 sequence (DNA): TGTGCCAGCAGCCCCGTTAGGGGTGAGGCCGGGGAGCTGTTTTTT. Full variable domain (remainder filled in from reference TRBV7-2 and TRBJ2-2): GAGVSQSPSNKVTEKGKDVELRCDPISGHTALYWYRQSLGQGLEFLIYFQGNSAPDKSGLPSDRFSAERTGGSVSTLTIQRTQQEDSAVYLCASSPVRGEAGELFFGEGSRLTVL.